This T cell receptor beta chain derives from a study of shared clonotypes between healthy human individuals. Notes on the study in general: The authors sampled blood alone, and tissue repertoires likely differ.

Clones were sequenced by immunoSEQ multiplex PCR, and TCRdb holds only the in-frame ones, with some missing. The profile shows roughly 2.6 million clones, around nine tenths of them singletons. The study drew its donors from healthy HIV-negative adults without recent acute infections or vaccinations. Germline V gene data show CDR1 as LNHDA and CDR2 as SQIVND (reference sequence). The CDR3 contains 15 residues. V lost 3 bases, J lost 2 bases, and 4 bases stayed unmatched. Concerning this clone: Its specificity is unknown.

The material sequenced was naive CD4+ T cells sorted from blood. The subset denotes: CD45RA+ positively selected. This rearrangement joins TRBV19 to TRBJ2-3; TRBD2 matches at 8 bases. The receptor was isolated from a man between 18 and 29 years old in good health. The CDR3 nucleotides are TGTGCCAGTAGTATCTCGGGGGGGCTCACAGATACGCAGTATTTT. It encodes CASSISGGLTDTQYF.